These 17 T cell receptor beta chains share one sample of origin, sequenced in a study of blood T cell repertoires in COVID-19 (TCRdb year 2020). To prepare the library, the immunoSEQ multiplex PCR assay was applied. As stored in TCRdb, this immuneACCESS dataset retains in-frame rearrangements with V and J assigned. A fraction of the clones does not appear; measured against another copy, unresolved V genes explain less than half of the discrepancy, and the remainder lacks a known reason. Within this sample are about 190,000 clones, with under 90% of them counted one time only. In total, the top ten clones hold less than 7% of the sample. Material for sequencing was peripheral blood. These TCRs come from a man in his 60s with acute or convalescent COVID-19.

The gene calls are TRBV11-2 and TRBJ2-1; 9 bases line up with TRBD2. V was clipped by 5 bases and J by 0 bases; unmatched bases: 2. The CDR3 covers 15 residues. Germline values: CDR1 SGHAT, CDR2 FQNNGV. The CDR3 DNA reads as TGTGCCAGCAGCCCACTAGCGGGCTCCTACAATGAGCAGTTCTTC. This translates into CASSPLAGSYNEQFF.

The gene calls are TRBV27 and TRBJ1-5; D possibly corresponds to TRBD1 (5 bases). The CDR3 covers 15 residues. Germline V gene lookup returns CDR1 MNHEY and CDR2 SMNVEV (reference sequence). Trimming removed 4 bases from V and 5 bases from J, with 15 bases in between. As DNA, the CDR3 is TGTGCCAGCAGTTCCCGGGGGGGGGTGGATCAGCCCCAGCATTTT. It codes for CASSSRGGVDQPQHF.

The V gene is TRBV21-1, the J gene TRBJ2-7; the DNA was not used to check the table's D call, TRBD2. TRBV21-1 is classified as a pseudogene. CDR3 length: 17 residues. In DNA form, the CDR3 reads TGTGCCAGCAGCAAAGGGTCGACTAGCGGGTCTTCCTACGAGCAGTACTTC. Protein sequence: CASSKGSTSGSSYEQYF.

The genes are TRBV18 and TRBJ1-3, with D perhaps TRBD1 (5 bases). The CDR3 is 17 residues long. Per germline, CDR1 KGHSH and CDR2 LQKENI. The V gene lost 0 bases and the J gene lost 0 bases, with 12 bases spanning the gap. The CDR3 DNA is TGTGCCAGCTCACCACCTAACAGGCCTAGCTCTGGAAACACCATATATTTT. Its protein product is CASSPPNRPSSGNTIYF.

The chain recombines TRBV15 with TRBJ1-4, with 8 bases lining up with TRBD1. Looked up from germline, CDR1 is LNHNV and CDR2 is YYDKDF (reference sequence). The CDR3 sequence is 14 residues long. The junction had 8 bases not matched to a gene; V was cut back by 6 bases and J by 8 bases. DNA of the CDR3: TGTGCCACCAGTCTGACAGGGGTCGGGGAAAAACTGTTTTTT. Residues: CATSLTGVGEKLFF. Combining the CDR3 with reference TRBV15 and TRBJ1-4 gives the whole variable domain DAMVIQNPRYQVTQFGKPVTLSCSQTLNHNVMYWYQQKSSQAPKLLFHYYDKDFNNEADTPDNFQSRRPNTSFCFLDIRSPGLGDTAMYLCATSLTGVGEKLFFGSGTQLSVL.

The chain has TRBV30 and TRBJ1-5; D is ambiguous. Germline CDR1 reads GTSNPN; CDR2 reads SVGIG (reference sequence). V was pared by 0 bases and J by 4 bases, with 7 bases between. This CDR3 region has 13 residues. CDR3 protein: CAWSVGRNQPQHF. CDR3 coding DNA: TGTGCCTGGAGTGTTGGGAGAAATCAGCCCCAGCATTTT.

This clone was seen only a few times. The rearrangement joins TRBV6-5 to TRBJ1-1; 7 bases match TRBD1. CDR3 size: 15 residues. J lost 8 bases, V lost 5 bases, and 14 bases had no gene match. Germline CDR1 reads MNHEY; CDR2 reads SVGAGI. CDR3 sequence (DNA): TGTGCCAGCAGTCCCCTCGACAGGGCTGCTCTGGAAGCTTTCTTT. Translating it yields CASSPLDRAALEAFF.

The chain employs TRBV6-1 and TRBJ2-1; D may be TRBD2 (6 bases). The germline gives CDR1 MNHNS, CDR2 SASEGT. With 1 base removed from V and 8 bases from J, the gap between germline ends came to 18 bases. The CDR3 is 16 residues long. CDR3: CASSEEPLRGGYEQFF. Here the CDR3 DNA reads TGTGCCAGCAGTGAAGAACCGCTCCGGGGAGGTTATGAGCAGTTCTTC.

The rearrangement uses TRBV5-1 and TRBJ1-1, with 11 bases lining up with TRBD1. Germline V gene sequence: CDR1 SGHRS, CDR2 YFSETQ. Losses at the gene ends were 3 bases for V and 7 bases for J; bases not matched to a gene: 5. There are 14 residues in the CDR3. In DNA form, the CDR3 reads TGCGCCAGCAGCTGGACAGGGGGCGAGGTTGAAGCTTTCTTT. The encoded protein is CASSWTGGEVEAFF.

The genes are TRBV7-2 and TRBJ1-5; the D is unclear. Trimming cost V 5 bases and J 5 bases, with 10 bases left between them. The CDR3 consists of 13 residues. The germline CDR1 and CDR2 sequences are SGHTA and FQGNSA. The CDR3 is CASSPGLYQPQHF. CDR3 DNA: TGTGCCAGCAGCCCGGGTCTTTATCAGCCCCAGCATTTT.

The CDR3: CASRETGLVTEAFF. The DNA of the CDR3 is TGCGCCAGCAGAGAGACAGGGTTGGTAACTGAAGCTTTCTTT. This sequence joins TRBV10-2 and TRBJ1-1; 7 bases are a match to TRBD1. Germline V CDR1 and CDR2: WSHSY, SAAADI. CDR3 length: 14 amino acids. Germline trimming cut 6 bases from V and 5 bases from J; bases unmatched to any gene: 9.

The chain uses TRBV5-1 and TRBJ2-1, with D possibly TRBD2 on 7 matching bases. The CDR3 is made up of 15 amino acids. Trimming shortened V by 7 bases and J by 4 bases, and 18 bases separated the two germline ends. Germline CDR1 SGHRS, CDR2 YFSETQ. The CDR3, as DNA: TGCGCCAGCGCCGAGAAGGGGGAGGGTTACAATGAGCAGTTCTTC. This translates into CASAEKGEGYNEQFF.

This clone was observed a handful of times. The chain uses TRBV5-1 and TRBJ1-1; a possible D gene is TRBD1 (6 bases). This CDR3 is built from 14 residues. V dropped 4 bases and J dropped 0 bases, with 10 bases sitting between them. Germline V gene lookup returns CDR1 SGHRS and CDR2 YFSETQ. CDR3 residues: CASSPDSMNTEAFF. The CDR3 DNA reads TGCGCCAGCAGCCCGGACAGCATGAACACTGAAGCTTTCTTT. Combining the CDR3 with reference TRBV5-1 and TRBJ1-1 gives the whole variable domain KAGVTQTPRYLIKTRGQQVTLSCSPISGHRSVSWYQQTPGQGLQFLFEYFSETQRNKGNFPGRFSGRQFSNSRSEMNVSTLELGDSALYLCASSPDSMNTEAFFGQGTRLTVV.

J is TRBJ1-5 and V is TRBV27, with a weak D call TRBD1 (6 bases). Trimming took off 5 bases at V and 4 bases at J, with 12 bases between the two ends. This CDR3 is 14 amino acids long. The germline gives CDR1 MNHEY, CDR2 SMNVEV (reference sequence). The DNA of the CDR3 is TGTGCCAGCAGTCGGACAGCTCCGAATCAGCCCCAGCATTTT. Translating gives CASSRTAPNQPQHF.

This clone was picked up one time. The rearrangement joins TRBV28 to TRBJ2-7, with 7 bases lining up with TRBD2. The CDR3 is 16 amino acids. Trimming at V came to 7 bases and at J to 5 bases, leaving 17 bases not matched to a gene. Germline CDR1 is MDHEN and CDR2 is SYDVKM. CDR3 in DNA: TGTGCCAGCACGGAGGGGAGGGTGGAGGTGTCCCACGAGCAGTACTTC. Protein: CASTEGRVEVSHEQYF.

This chain links TRBV10-3 with TRBJ2-7; 11 nucleotides line up with TRBD2. The CDR3 totals 14 residues. Germline CDR1 and CDR2: ENHRY and SYGVKD. The ends lost 7 bases at V and 1 base at J; junction bases unmatched: 3. CDR3 protein: CAITASGGSYEQYF. In nucleotides, the CDR3 is TGTGCCATCACAGCTAGCGGGGGGTCCTACGAGCAGTACTTC.

The rearrangement links TRBV6-2 or TRBV6-3 to TRBJ2-6; a weak D match, TRBD1 (5 bases). The CDR3 loop spans 17 amino acids. V was shortened by 2 bases and J by 4 bases, with 15 bases between the two germline ends. Germline CDR1 reads MNHEY; CDR2 reads SVGEGT. Here the CDR3 reads CASSYTLGQEGANVLTF. The CDR3 DNA sequence: TGTGCCAGCAGTTACACTCTCGGACAAGAAGGGGCCAACGTCCTGACTTTC.